This TCR beta chain was identified during a study of T cell responses to AZD1222 COVID-19 vaccine. Overall study results and limits: Among vaccine-associated CD4 TCRs, coverage spanned spike, with dominance at 160-218 and 743-854.

Trimming took off 3 bases at V and 2 bases at J, with 11 bases between the two ends. Germline CDR1 LNHDA, CDR2 SQIVND (reference sequence). This CDR3 is built from 15 residues. As to this clone: Its cognate antigen is unknown.

The protocol was immunoSEQ multiplex PCR, while the TCRdb copy is restricted to in-frame clones and leaves out a portion. This sample yields approximately 120,000 clones, of which approximately 90% are seen a single time; roughly 4.4% belongs to the top ten. The material was peripheral blood, obtained on day 0 of AZD1222 vaccination. The receptor comes from an adult in good health. J is TRBJ2-1 and V is TRBV19; D gene unclear. The CDR3 region is CASSIGAITYNEQFF. CDR3 in DNA: TGTGCCAGTAGTATTGGTGCGATTACCTACAATGAGCAGTTCTTC.